This T cell receptor (beta chain) was recorded in a study of identical twins. General observations from the study: In cord blood, abundant beta clonotypes had fewer insertions; memory showed no trend. The conclusions drew on cross-sectional statistical analysis instead of tracking the same donors. Out-of-frame alpha sequences common to twins were enriched for low generation probability.

The length of the CDR3 is 16 residues. With 3 bases clipped from V and 4 bases from J, the junction kept 9 bases outside the gene matches. In germline, CDR1 is MDHEN, CDR2 SYDVKM. TCRdb reprocessed the 5' RACE reads via MiXCR and lists one record per CDR3 protein. This repertoire shows 500,000 to 650,000 distinct CDR3 sequences, under 8.5% found once; its top ten account for around 1.6%. Only healthy Caucasians were included as donors. This clonotype has only a few counts. Its antigen remains unidentified. The sample was also linked to a second study, of yellow fever vaccine responses in identical twins.

The receptor was isolated from a woman aged 18-29 years in good health. The sequencing input was PBMCs. V gene TRBV28 combines with J gene TRBJ1-2, with 9 bases lining up with TRBD1. The CDR3, as DNA: TGTGCCAGCAGTTTGCCCGCGGGGACAGGGCTCTATGGCTACACCTTC. This sequence encodes CASSLPAGTGLYGYTF.